Shown below are 24 T cell receptor beta chains from a single sample sequenced in a study of control samples from healthy donors and cancer patients (dated by TCRdb to the early 2020s). To prepare the library, the immunoSEQ multiplex PCR assay was applied. TCRdb provides this immuneACCESS table in a form limited to in-frame rearrangements. Some clones are lacking; in checked studies, under half of them reflect an unresolved V gene, and why the rest are absent is not known. Across this sample there are about 70,000 clones, with 94% seen only once. The ten top clones hold roughly 3% of the sample. Input material: blood. These receptor sequences come from a woman in her twenties or thirties in good health.

The chain uses TRBV5-1 and TRBJ2-1; D ambiguous. The CDR3 is made up of 16 amino acids. Trimming left V 0 bases short and J 0 bases short, with 10 bases between. Germline V gene lookup returns CDR1 SGHRS and CDR2 YFSETQ. The DNA of the CDR3 is TGCGCCAGCAGCTTGGGTATCGTCTACTCCTACAATGAGCAGTTCTTC. Its protein product is CASSLGIVYSYNEQFF. Using reference TRBV5-1 and TRBJ2-1 for the parts outside the CDR3, the full variable domain is KAGVTQTPRYLIKTRGQQVTLSCSPISGHRSVSWYQQTPGQGLQFLFEYFSETQRNKGNFPGRFSGRQFSNSRSEMNVSTLELGDSALYLCASSLGIVYSYNEQFFGPGTRLTVL.

The rearrangement uses TRBV29-1 and TRBJ2-5; 10 positions match TRBD2. Germline CDR1 and CDR2: SQVTM and ANQGSEA. V was clipped by 3 bases and J by 1 base; unmatched bases: 14. The CDR3 covers 18 residues. DNA for the CDR3: TGCAGCGTTGATGGAGCAGCTAGGACTAGCGGCCCCCAAGAGACCCAGTACTTC. Its protein is CSVDGAARTSGPQETQYF.

The V call is TRBV9, the J call TRBJ1-4, with D maybe TRBD1 (5 bases). V dropped 2 bases and J dropped 7 bases, with 15 bases sitting between them. The CDR3 totals 15 residues. The V gene's germline CDR1 is SGDLS and CDR2 YYNGEE. The CDR3 DNA follows: TGTGCCAGCAGCGTTGAAGAGGGGCGCTTTGAAAAACTGTTTTTT. Its translation: CASSVEEGRFEKLFF.

The chain couples TRBV19 to TRBJ1-5; D call uncertain. The germline V and J ends were trimmed by 3 bases and 2 bases, with 11 bases remaining between them. The CDR3 is 15 residues long. Germline-derived CDR1 and CDR2 are LNHDA and SQIVND (reference sequence). This CDR3 reads CASSIWDSGNQPQHF. DNA of the CDR3: TGTGCCAGTAGTATCTGGGATTCGGGCAATCAGCCCCAGCATTTT.

The genes are TRBV4-1 and TRBJ2-7; D possibly matches TRBD1 or TRBD2 (5 bases each). Trimming left V 1 base short and J 4 bases short, with 23 bases between. The CDR3 runs to 18 residues. CDR1 and CDR2 (germline): MGHRA, YSYEKL. CDR3 sequence reads: CASSQVFIPRDPTYEQYF. In DNA, the CDR3 is TGCGCCAGCAGCCAAGTTTTTATCCCTCGGGACCCTACTTACGAGCAGTACTTC.

This chain joins TRBV7-9 and TRBJ1-4; D might be TRBD1 (5 bases). There are 15 residues in the CDR3. Germline V gene data show CDR1 as SEHNR and CDR2 as FQNEAQ (reference sequence). Trimming took off 5 bases at V and 8 bases at J, with 18 bases between the two ends. The CDR3 region is CASSLGAREGEKLFF. The CDR3 DNA follows: TGTGCCAGCAGCCTCGGAGCGAGGGAGGGGGAAAAACTGTTTTTT.

The rearrangement uses TRBV19 and TRBJ1-5, with D possibly TRBD1 on 5 matching bases. The CDR3 is made up of 15 amino acids. Between the trimmed V and J ends, which lost 10 bases and 2 bases, there was a span of 18 bases. CDR1 is LNHDA and CDR2 is SQIVND in the germline V gene (reference sequence). CDR3 sequence (DNA): TGTGCCACCTACGGGGGGGGTGCGGGCAATCAGCCCCAGCATTTT. As protein: CATYGGGAGNQPQHF.

This chain connects TRBV18 to TRBJ1-1; a possible D gene is TRBD1 (6 bases). Germline loops: CDR1 KGHSH, CDR2 LQKENI. The germline V and J ends were trimmed by 3 bases and 2 bases, with 13 bases remaining between them. The CDR3 covers 15 residues. The CDR3 protein is CASSPGQTSNTEAFF. The CDR3 region has the DNA TGTGCCAGCTCACCCGGACAGACTTCAAACACTGAAGCTTTCTTT.

This rearrangement joins TRBV6-5 to TRBJ2-2; 11 bases line up with TRBD1. Germline V CDR1 and CDR2: MNHEY, SVGAGI. After removal of 6 bases from V and 5 bases from J, the junction contained 2 bases not matched to a gene. This CDR3 has 14 residues. CDR3 sequence (DNA): TGTGCCAGCAGGGGGGACAGGGGGACCGGGGAGCTGTTTTTT. It translates to CASRGDRGTGELFF.

This chain uses TRBV2 with TRBJ1-5; D not certain. V was cut by 8 bases and J by 4 bases, with 9 bases left in between. CDR3 size: 12 residues. Germline V gene sequence: CDR1 SNHLY, CDR2 FYNNEI. In nucleotides, the CDR3 is TGTGCCAGCTCGACTCTTAATCAGCCCCAGCATTTT. This translates into CASSTLNQPQHF.

The chain joins TRBV20-1 to TRBJ2-5; D gene uncertain. Per germline, CDR1 DFQATT and CDR2 SNEGSKA (reference sequence). The V and J ends lost 3 bases and 4 bases respectively, with 6 bases between them. The CDR3 spans 11 residues. In DNA, the CDR3 is TGCAGTGCTAGGACGGGAGAGACCCAGTACTTC. Translation gives CSARTGETQYF.

The chain has TRBV7-3 and TRBJ2-2; D not resolved. Trimming left V 2 bases short and J 2 bases short, with 6 bases between. Germline CDR1 SGHTA, CDR2 FQGTGA. This CDR3 is 14 amino acids long. CDR3 sequence: CASSLGSNTGELFF. In DNA form, the CDR3 reads TGTGCCAGCAGCTTAGGTAGTAACACCGGGGAGCTGTTTTTT.

The CDR3 protein is CASSLAGQSSSGYTF. CDR3 in DNA: TGTGCCAGCAGCTTGGCGGGCCAGTCCTCGAGCGGCTACACCTTC. The chain links TRBV5-4 to TRBJ1-2; D is uncertain. The CDR3 spans 15 residues. Germline V gene data show CDR1 as SGHNT and CDR2 as YYREEE (reference sequence). The V gene lost 0 bases and the J gene lost 8 bases, with 17 bases spanning the gap.

This chain connects TRBV2 to TRBJ1-5; 8 nucleotides match TRBD1. The ends lost 5 bases at V and 7 bases at J; junction bases unmatched: 13. CDR1 and CDR2 (germline): SNHLY, FYNNEI. The CDR3 consists of 16 residues. The CDR3 bases are TGTGCCAGCAGTCACGAACAGGGGGTCGACGGACAGCCCCAGCATTTT. The encoded protein is CASSHEQGVDGQPQHF.

The V and J genes are TRBV7-8 and TRBJ2-7; 8 bases align to TRBD1. The germline gives CDR1 SGHVS, CDR2 FQNEAQ. Trimming removed 1 base from V and 6 bases from J; junction bases left unmatched: 5. CDR3 length equals 14 residues. The DNA of the CDR3 is TGTGCCAGCAGCTTAGTAGCAGGGGGCGGCGAGCAGTACTTC. Protein: CASSLVAGGGEQYF.

This clone was recorded once. V gene TRBV2 combines with J gene TRBJ2-5; TRBD2 matches at 7 bases. The germline CDR1 and CDR2 sequences are SNHLY and FYNNEI. The J segment lost 5 bases and the V segment lost 5 bases, leaving 11 bases of the junction unmatched. The CDR3 extends over 15 amino acids. The CDR3 bases are TGTGCCAGCAGTAGCAGACTAGCATCTCGGGAGACCCAGTACTTC. Translated, it gives CASSSRLASRETQYF.

This chain uses TRBV29-1 with TRBJ1-1; no reliable D call. The germline V gene encodes CDR1 SQVTM and CDR2 ANQGSEA. V was trimmed by 6 bases and J by 0 bases, leaving 8 bases between them. CDR3 length: 12 residues. Here the CDR3 DNA reads TGCAGCGTCTGTGGAATGAACACTGAAGCTTTCTTT. It yields the protein CSVCGMNTEAFF.

The chain employs TRBV10-3 and TRBJ2-1; 7 bases align to TRBD2. V shed 5 bases and J 3 bases; nucleotides not matched to a gene: 4. The length of the CDR3 is 14 residues. The germline V gene encodes CDR1 ENHRY and CDR2 SYGVKD. The CDR3 DNA follows: TGTGCCATCAGTTGGAGCGGGGTCTACAATGAGCAGTTCTTC. Encoded protein: CAISWSGVYNEQFF.

This rearrangement joins TRBV5-1 to TRBJ1-3; 7 nucleotides match TRBD1. The germline V gene encodes CDR1 SGHRS and CDR2 YFSETQ. Germline trimming cut 4 bases from V and 0 bases from J; bases unmatched to any gene: 4. This CDR3 region has 15 residues. DNA for the CDR3: TGCGCCAGCAGCAGAGACAGGGTCTCTGGAAACACCATATATTTT. Translation: CASSRDRVSGNTIYF.

The chain joins TRBV11-2 to TRBJ2-7; TRBD1 might be the D (5 bases). The V end lost 5 bases, the J end lost 2 bases, and 7 bases lay between the germline ends. The CDR3 loop spans 12 amino acids. Per germline, CDR1 SGHAT and CDR2 FQNNGV. CDR3 loop: CASSQGTYEQYV. The CDR3 DNA is TGTGCCAGCAGCCAGGGAACCTACGAGCAGTACGTC.

CDR3 DNA sequence: TGTGCCAGCAGTTTAACCCGGGACAGGGGGTACAATGAGCAGTTCTTC. It specifies CASSLTRDRGYNEQFF. The chain is built from TRBV6-5 and TRBJ2-1; TRBD1 aligns across 11 bases. CDR1 and CDR2 from the germline V gene are MNHEY and SVGAGI. The CDR3 extends over 16 amino acids. V dropped 4 bases and J dropped 4; count of bases not matched to a gene: 6.

This rearrangement joins TRBV15 to TRBJ1-4, with D unclear. Germline V gene sequence: CDR1 LNHNV, CDR2 YYDKDF (reference sequence). Deletions cut 0 bases from V and 5 bases from J, with 4 bases between. The CDR3 extends over 13 amino acids. Written as DNA, the CDR3 is TGTGCCACCAGCAGAGACGGGAATGAAAAACTGTTTTTT. It specifies CATSRDGNEKLFF.

The chain carries TRBV5-1 and TRBJ2-7, with D possibly matching TRBD1 (6 bases). This CDR3 contains 16 residues. The ends were cut back, 4 bases at V and 0 bases at J, with 17 bases in the middle. Germline V gene sequence: CDR1 SGHRS, CDR2 YFSETQ. The CDR3, as DNA: TGCGCCAGCAGCCACCCGATGGGGACAAACTCCTACGAGCAGTACTTC. It is translated as CASSHPMGTNSYEQYF.

The V and J genes are TRBV2 and TRBJ2-3; TRBD2 matches at 14 bases. Germline V gene data show CDR1 as SNHLY and CDR2 as FYNNEI. CDR3 length: 19 amino acids. The junction had 6 bases not matched to a gene; V was cut back by 1 base and J by 0 bases. The CDR3 loop is CASSEGGLAGAISTDTQYF. The CDR3 nucleotides read TGTGCCAGCAGTGAAGGGGGACTAGCGGGGGCAATCAGCACAGATACGCAGTATTTT. Drawing the rest from reference TRBV2 and TRBJ2-3, the complete variable domain is EPEVTQTPSHQVTQMGQEVILRCVPISNHLYFYWYRQILGQKVEFLVSFYNNEISEKSEIFDDQFSVERPDGSNFTLKIRSTKLEDSAMYFCASSEGGLAGAISTDTQYFGPGTRLTVL.